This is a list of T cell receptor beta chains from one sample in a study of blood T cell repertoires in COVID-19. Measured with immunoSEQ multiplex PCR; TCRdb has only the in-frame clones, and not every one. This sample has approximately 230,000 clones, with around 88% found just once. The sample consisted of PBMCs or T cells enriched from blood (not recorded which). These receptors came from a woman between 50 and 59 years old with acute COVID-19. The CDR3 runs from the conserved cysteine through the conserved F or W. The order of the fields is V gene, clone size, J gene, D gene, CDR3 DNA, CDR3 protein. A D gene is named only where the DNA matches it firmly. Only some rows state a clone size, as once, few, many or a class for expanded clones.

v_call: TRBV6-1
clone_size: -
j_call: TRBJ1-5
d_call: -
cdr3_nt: TGTGCCAGCAGTCAGGGACTAGATCAGCCCCAGCATTTT
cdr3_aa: CASSQGLDQPQHF

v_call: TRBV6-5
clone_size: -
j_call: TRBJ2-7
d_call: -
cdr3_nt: TGTGCCAGCAGTTTACCGGGACTCCCATCGGGAGAGCAGTACTTC
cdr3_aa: CASSLPGLPSGEQYF

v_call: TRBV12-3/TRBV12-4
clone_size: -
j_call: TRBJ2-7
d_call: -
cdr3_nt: TGTGCCAGCAGTTACAGCTCCTACGAGCAGTACTTC
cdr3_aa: CASSYSSYEQYF

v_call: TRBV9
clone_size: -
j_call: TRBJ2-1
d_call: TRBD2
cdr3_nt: TGTGCCAGCAGCACCCCACGGCTAGCGGGAGGGATCAATGAGCAGTTCTTC
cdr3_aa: CASSTPRLAGGINEQFF

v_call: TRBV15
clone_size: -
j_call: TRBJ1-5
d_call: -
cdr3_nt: TGTGCCACCAGCAGAGGACAGGTCAATCAGCCCCAGCATTTT
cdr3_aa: CATSRGQVNQPQHF

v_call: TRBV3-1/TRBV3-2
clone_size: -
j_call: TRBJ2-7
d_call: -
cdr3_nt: TGTGCCAGCAGTCTCTACGAGCAGTACTTC
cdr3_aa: CASSLYEQYF

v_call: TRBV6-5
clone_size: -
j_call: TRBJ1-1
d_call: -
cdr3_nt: TGTGCCAGCAGACGGAGGGGAGATCAGAACACTGAAGCTTTCTTT
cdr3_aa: CASRRRGDQNTEAFF

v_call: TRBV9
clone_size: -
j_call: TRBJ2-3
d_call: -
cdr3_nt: TGTGCCAGCAACGTCGGAGACCTAAGAAGCACAGATACGCAGTATTTT
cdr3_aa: CASNVGDLRSTDTQYF

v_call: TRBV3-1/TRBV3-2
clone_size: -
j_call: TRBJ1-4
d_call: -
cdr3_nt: TGTGCCAGCAGTTCCAGGGGCCTCAATGAAAAACTGTTTTTT
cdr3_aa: CASSSRGLNEKLFF

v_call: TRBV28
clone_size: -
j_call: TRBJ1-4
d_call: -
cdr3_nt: TGTGCCAGCAGCTCCACCACTCCGGTTGGTGGAAAACTGTTTTTT
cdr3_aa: CASSSTTPVGGKLFF

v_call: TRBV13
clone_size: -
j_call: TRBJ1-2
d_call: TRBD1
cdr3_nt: TGTGCCAGCAGCTTAGGGGACAGGGACAGATTTAACTATGGCTACACCTTC
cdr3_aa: CASSLGDRDRFNYGYTF

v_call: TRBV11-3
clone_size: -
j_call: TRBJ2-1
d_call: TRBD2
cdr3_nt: TGTGCCAGCAGCTTAGATCGTCTAGCGGGAGGGCCAGGTTACAATGAGCAGTTCTTC
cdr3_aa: CASSLDRLAGGPGYNEQFF

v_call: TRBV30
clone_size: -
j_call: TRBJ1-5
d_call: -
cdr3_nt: TGTGCCTGGAGTGAGCAGGGGCGCCAAATGAATCAGCCCCAGCATTTT
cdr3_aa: CAWSEQGRQMNQPQHF

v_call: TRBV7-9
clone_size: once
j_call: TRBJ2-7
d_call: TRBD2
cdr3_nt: TGTGCCAGCAGCCCAAACCCCGGGACTAGCGGGGCGGGGTACGAGCAGTACTTC
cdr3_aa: CASSPNPGTSGAGYEQYF

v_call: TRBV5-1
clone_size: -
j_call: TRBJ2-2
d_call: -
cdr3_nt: TGCGCCAGCAGCCCACTTGTCACCGGGGAGCTGTTTTTT
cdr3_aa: CASSPLVTGELFF

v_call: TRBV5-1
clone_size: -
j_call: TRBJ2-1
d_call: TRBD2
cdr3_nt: TGCGCCAGCAGCTTGGGGCCGGGACTAGGTAACAATGAGCAGTTCTTC
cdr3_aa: CASSLGPGLGNNEQFF

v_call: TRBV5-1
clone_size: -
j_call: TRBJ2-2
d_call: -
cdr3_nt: TGCGCCAGCAGCTTGGGGGCAGGGCTGAACACCGGGGAGCTGTTTTTT
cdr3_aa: CASSLGAGLNTGELFF

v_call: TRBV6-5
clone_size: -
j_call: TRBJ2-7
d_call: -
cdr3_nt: TGTGCCAGCAGTTACGGGGCAGGGGGGTCCTACGAGCAGTACTTC
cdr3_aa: CASSYGAGGSYEQYF

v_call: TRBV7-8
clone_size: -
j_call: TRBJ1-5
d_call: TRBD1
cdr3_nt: TGTGCCAGCAACCCGACAGGGGGCAATCAGCCCCAGCATTTT
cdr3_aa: CASNPTGGNQPQHF

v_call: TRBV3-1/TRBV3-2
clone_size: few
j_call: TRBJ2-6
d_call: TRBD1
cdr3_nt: TGTGCCAGCAGCCCCCGACAGGGGCGCTCTGGGGCCAACGTCCTGACTTTC
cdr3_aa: CASSPRQGRSGANVLTF

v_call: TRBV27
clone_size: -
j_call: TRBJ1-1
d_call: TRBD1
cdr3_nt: TGTGCCAGCAGTCTACAGGGGGCGCCCACTGAAGCTTTCTTT
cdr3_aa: CASSLQGAPTEAFF

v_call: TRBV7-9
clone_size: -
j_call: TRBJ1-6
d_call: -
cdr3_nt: TGTGCCAGCAGCTTAGCCCAGGGAGGGACTTCACCCCTCCACTTT
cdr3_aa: CASSLAQGGTSPLHF

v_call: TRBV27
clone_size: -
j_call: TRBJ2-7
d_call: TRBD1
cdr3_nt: TGTGCCAGCAGTTGGGGGACAGGGGGCAGGGAGCAGTACTTC
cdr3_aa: CASSWGTGGREQYF

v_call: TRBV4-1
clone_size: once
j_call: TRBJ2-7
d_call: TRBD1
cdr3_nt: TGCGCCAGCAGCCAAGATCTTAGACAGGGCTACGAGCAGTACTTC
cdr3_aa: CASSQDLRQGYEQYF

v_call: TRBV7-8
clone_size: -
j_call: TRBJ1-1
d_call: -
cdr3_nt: TGTGCCAGCAGCTTATCAGGCACCCTCTACACTGAAGCTTTCTTT
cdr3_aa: CASSLSGTLYTEAFF

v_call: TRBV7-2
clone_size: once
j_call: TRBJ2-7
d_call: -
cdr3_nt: TGTGCCAGCAGCTTTATGAAGGTCTCAGGGGAGCAGTACTTC
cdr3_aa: CASSFMKVSGEQYF

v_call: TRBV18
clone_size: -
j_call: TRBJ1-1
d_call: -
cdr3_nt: TGTGCCAGCTCACCAGGGACTTCCCAAGGCACTGAAGCTTTCTTT
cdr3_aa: CASSPGTSQGTEAFF

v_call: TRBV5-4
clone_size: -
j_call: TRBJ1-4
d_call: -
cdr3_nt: TGTGCCAGCAGTGTTGGACAGACGAATGAAAAACTGTTTTTT
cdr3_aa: CASSVGQTNEKLFF

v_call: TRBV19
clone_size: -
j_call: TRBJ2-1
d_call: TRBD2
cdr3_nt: TGTGCCAGTAGTACTAACCTAGCGGGAGGATACGGTGAGCAGTTCTTC
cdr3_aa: CASSTNLAGGYGEQFF

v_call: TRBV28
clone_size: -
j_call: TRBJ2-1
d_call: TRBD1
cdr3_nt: TGTGCCAGCATGGAGAGGGGGCCTGGTGGGTACAATGAGCAGTTCTTC
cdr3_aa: CASMERGPGGYNEQFF

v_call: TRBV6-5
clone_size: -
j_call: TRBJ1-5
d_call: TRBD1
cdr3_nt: TGTGCCAGCAGTTACTCGGGACAGGTGGGCCAGCCCCAGCATTTT
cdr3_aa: CASSYSGQVGQPQHF

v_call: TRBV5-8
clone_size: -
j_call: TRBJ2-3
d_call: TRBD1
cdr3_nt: TGTGCCAGCAGCTTGGGGGGACAGGGGATGAGAGATACGCAGTATTTT
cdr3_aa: CASSLGGQGMRDTQYF

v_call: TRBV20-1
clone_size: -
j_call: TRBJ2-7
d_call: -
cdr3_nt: TGCAGCGCAGGAGGCTACGAGCAGTACTTC
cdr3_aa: CSAGGYEQYF